This TCR beta chain was obtained from a study of blood T cell repertoires in COVID-19. Study information: The study drew acute and convalescent COVID-19 samples from the United States, Italy and Spain.

Authors' data handling: Nucleated cell number was recorded as an estimate derived from reference gene primer amplification. Data came from immunoSEQ multiplex PCR; TCRdb stores just in-frame clones and leaves some out. Clonal size and the V and J genes are those of that table, whereas D and trimming came from the DNA. The sample includes about 150,000 clones, 65% to 85% of them seen just once. The V and J ends lost 8 bases and 5 bases respectively, with 12 bases between them. Germline lookup yields CDR1 DFQATT and CDR2 SNEGSKA (reference sequence). The CDR3 spans 11 residues. The clonotype comes from a woman aged 80 or over with acute or convalescent COVID-19. The genes are TRBV20-1 and TRBJ1-1; D is possibly TRBD1 (6 bases). Sequencing was carried out using peripheral blood. In DNA form, the CDR3 reads TGCAGTTGCCGGGACAATACTGAAGCTTTCTTT. Translated: CSCRDNTEAFF.